The clone carrying this TCR beta chain was observed at least ten times. Trimming removed 5 bases at V and 0 bases at J, with 8 bases between. This CDR3 contains 14 residues. This record comes from a study of regulatory T cells in long-lasting Graves disease. Arm-PCR of CDR3 regions and iRepertoire HTBI primers were the basis on which TCR beta libraries were built. In the original workflow: Identification across samples found some 60 TRBV and approximately 15 TRBJ segments. TCRdb reprocessed the multiplex PCR reads via MiXCR and lists one record per CDR3 protein. TCRdb's processing, not the authors', yielded these V and J calls. The sample consists of fewer than 450,000 distinct CDR3 sequences, roughly 20% of them appearing once. Stated time point: persistent/refractory GD, antithyroid drugs over 5 years with positive TRAb. RNA from PBMCs was the source of the TCR library.

The sequencing here drew on peripheral blood mononuclear cells (PBMCs), taken when the disease was refractory, from a patient treated with antithyroid drugs. This TCR was recovered from a female donor with Graves disease. This chain joins TRBV12-3 or TRBV12-4 and TRBJ2-4; D is undetermined. As DNA, the CDR3 is TGTGCCAGCAGTCCCGCCGGAGCCAAAAACATTCAGTACTTC. It encodes CASSPAGAKNIQYF.